The 18 T cell receptor beta chains presented below share a single source sample, sequenced in a study of shared clonotypes between healthy human individuals. The repertoire was sequenced with immunoSEQ multiplex PCR; TCRdb's copy has only in-frame clones and lacks some. The table lists about 2 million clones, roughly 94% of them singletons, with 0.9% to 1.3% in the top ten. The naive CD8 subset, CD45RO-negative cells positively selected for CCR7, excluded terminally differentiated effector memory CD45RA+ cells. Sequencing was done on a sample of naive CD8+ T cells sorted from blood. These receptors were obtained from a man aged 18-30 years in good health.

The V gene is TRBV7-9, the J gene TRBJ2-7; D not resolved. The V and J ends lost 2 bases and 2 bases respectively, with 7 bases between them. The CDR3 contains 13 residues. Per germline, CDR1 SEHNR and CDR2 FQNEAQ (reference sequence). In DNA form, the CDR3 reads TGTGCCAGCAGCTTACCAAACACCTACGAGCAGTACTTC. This translates into CASSLPNTYEQYF.

DNA for the CDR3: TGTGCCAGCAGCTTAGATTCCAACGAGCAGTACTTC. Its translation is CASSLDSNEQYF. J is TRBJ2-7 and V is TRBV11-3; D ambiguous. Trimming left V 0 bases short and J 5 bases short, with 5 bases between. The CDR3 totals 12 residues. Germline CDR1 SGHNT, CDR2 YENEEA.

CDR3 region: CASSPRQGLVGDSGNTIYF. For the CDR3, the DNA is TGTGCCAGCAGCCCTAGACAGGGATTGGTTGGGGACTCTGGAAACACCATATATTTT. The chain links TRBV7-9 to TRBJ1-3, with 7 bases matching TRBD1. In germline, CDR1 is SEHNR, CDR2 FQNEAQ (reference sequence). CDR3 size: 19 residues. The V and J ends lost 5 bases and 0 bases, in that order; junction bases with no gene match: 16.

The chain's CDR3 is CASEGHNEQFF. The DNA of the CDR3 is TGTGCCAGCGAGGGCCACAATGAGCAGTTCTTC. The chain uses TRBV6-1 and TRBJ2-1; TRBD2 might be the D (5 bases). From germline, CDR1 is MNHNS and CDR2 SASEGT. Trimming shortened V by 8 bases and J by 5 bases, and 7 bases separated the two germline ends. The CDR3 contains 11 residues.

Only one count was recorded for this clone. V gene TRBV11-2 combines with J gene TRBJ1-2, with D possibly matching TRBD1 (5 bases). Trimming stripped 2 bases from V and 2 bases from J, with 15 bases between. The CDR3 spans 16 residues. Germline CDR1 is SGHAT and CDR2 is FQNNGV. The CDR3 DNA reads TGTGCCAGCAGCTTACTTCGTGGGGGATCAAACTATGGCTACACCTTC. Translated: CASSLLRGGSNYGYTF.

The chain combines TRBV7-9 with TRBJ2-7; D ambiguous. Germline assignment: CDR1 SEHNR and CDR2 FQNEAQ (reference sequence). CDR3 size: 13 residues. V dropped 1 base and J dropped 7 bases, with 11 bases sitting between them. The CDR3 reads CASSLGNQFEQYF. The DNA for the CDR3 is TGTGCCAGCAGCTTAGGGAACCAATTTGAGCAGTACTTC.

On this clone itself: This specimen includes other DNA sequences encoding the same CDR3. The rearrangement uses TRBV5-6 and TRBJ2-7; no clear D. Trimming removed 2 bases from V and 0 bases from J, with 9 bases in between. Germline V lookup: CDR1 SGHDT, CDR2 YYEEEE. The CDR3 runs to 14 residues. CDR3 protein: CASSFGQSSYEQYF. The CDR3, as DNA: TGTGCCAGCAGCTTCGGCCAAAGCTCCTACGAGCAGTACTTC.

The J gene is TRBJ2-2, the V gene TRBV28, with D possibly being TRBD1 or TRBD2 (6 bases each). The V end was cut by 6 bases, the J end by 7 bases, with 18 bases between. This CDR3 has 15 residues. The germline V gene encodes CDR1 MDHEN and CDR2 SYDVKM. CDR3 DNA: TGTGCCAGCAGGGTGGAACAGGGAGGTAACGGGGAGCTGTTTTTT. Its protein is CASRVEQGGNGELFF.

The sample holds one count of this clone. Other DNA sequences in this specimen translate into the identical CDR3. The rearrangement uses TRBV4-1 and TRBJ2-3; unclear D gene. Germline CDR1 and CDR2: MGHRA and YSYEKL. Trimming took 1 base from V and 1 from J, leaving 6 bases between them. The CDR3 contains 14 residues. CDR3 coding DNA: TGCGCCAGCAGCCAAGGCGGCGGCACAGATACGCAGTATTTT. This gives the protein CASSQGGGTDTQYF.

With regard to this clone: Other DNA sequences in this sample translate to the same CDR3. The V call is TRBV7-2, the J call TRBJ2-7; D may correspond to TRBD1 or TRBD2 (6 bases each). This CDR3 comprises 15 residues. Germline CDR1 is SGHTA and CDR2 is FQGNSA. Trimming took 0 bases from V and 2 from J, leaving 11 bases between them. CDR3 in amino acids: CASSLAPGGPYEQYF. The CDR3 nucleotides are TGTGCCAGCAGCTTAGCCCCCGGGGGCCCCTACGAGCAGTACTTC.

This chain connects TRBV6-6 to TRBJ2-3, with no clear D. Germline assignment: CDR1 MNHNY and CDR2 SVGAGI (reference sequence). V lost 7 bases and J 2 bases, leaving 7 bases between the germline ends. CDR3 size: 12 residues. CDR3 nucleotide sequence: TGTGCCAGCACCCCTGACACAGATACGCAGTATTTT. Encoded protein: CASTPDTDTQYF.

This chain connects TRBV27 to TRBJ1-2; weak D call: TRBD1 (5 bases). Germline V lookup: CDR1 MNHEY, CDR2 SMNVEV (reference sequence). V gave up 6 bases and J gave up 0 bases, with 14 bases separating them. The CDR3 spans 15 residues. The CDR3 protein is CASSSYQGSNYGYTF. CDR3 DNA sequence: TGTGCCAGCAGCTCTTATCAGGGATCTAACTATGGCTACACCTTC.

The chain employs TRBV2 and TRBJ2-1; 12 positions agree with TRBD1. From germline, CDR1 is SNHLY and CDR2 FYNNEI. The CDR3 length is 17 residues. V lost 5 bases, J lost 8 bases, and 13 bases stayed unmatched. In DNA, the CDR3 is TGTGCCAGCAGTATAGGACCGGGACAGGGGGCTCAGGATGAGCAGTTCTTC. This codes for CASSIGPGQGAQDEQFF.

The chain carries TRBV14 and TRBJ2-1; D possibly corresponds to TRBD2 (6 bases). The germline CDR1 and CDR2 sequences are SGHDN and FVKESK. CDR3 length equals 16 residues. V was shortened by 0 bases and J by 6 bases, with 15 bases between the two germline ends. CDR3 sequence (DNA): TGTGCCAGCAGCCAAGAGGCAGGGATAGCGGCCAATGAGCAGTTCTTC. Encoded protein: CASSQEAGIAANEQFF. Complete variable domain (other parts from reference TRBV14 and TRBJ2-1): EAGVTQFPSHSVIEKGQTVTLRCDPISGHDNLYWYRRVMGKEIKFLLHFVKESKQDESGMPNNRFLAERTGGTYSTLKVQPAELEDSGVYFCASSQEAGIAANEQFFGPGTRLTVL.

V usage is TRBV5-1 and J usage is TRBJ2-7, with TRBD1 matching 12 bases. The V segment lost 4 bases and the J segment 5 bases; nucleotides outside the gene matches: 7. The germline CDR1 and CDR2 sequences are SGHRS and YFSETQ. This CDR3 comprises 15 residues. The CDR3 DNA follows: TGCGCCAGCAGCCGTTCCGGGACAGGGGGCAACGAGCAGTACTTC. Translated, it gives CASSRSGTGGNEQYF.

The V call is TRBV10-3, the J call TRBJ2-7; 9 bases are shared with TRBD2. The CDR3 spans 17 residues. The V segment lost 1 base and the J segment 3 bases; nucleotides outside the gene matches: 10. CDR1 and CDR2 (germline): ENHRY, SYGVKD. The CDR3: CAISEYGSGGSLYEQYF. CDR3 in DNA: TGTGCCATCAGTGAGTACGGTAGCGGGGGCTCTCTCTACGAGCAGTACTTC.

The V call is TRBV11-2, the J call TRBJ2-3, with 9 bases aligning to TRBD2. Germline CDR1 is SGHAT and CDR2 is FQNNGV. V was pared by 3 bases and J by 5 bases, with 6 bases of the junction left unmatched. This CDR3 region has 15 residues. Written as DNA, the CDR3 is TGTGCCAGCAGCTTGGAACTAGCGGGCGGAGATACGCAGTATTTT. This translates into CASSLELAGGDTQYF.

J is TRBJ1-6 and V is TRBV6-5, with D unclear. V was clipped by 2 bases and J by 10 bases, with 12 bases between them. Germline CDR1 and CDR2: MNHEY and SVGAGI. This CDR3 region has 14 residues. The CDR3 loop reads CASSYGFGPSPLHF. DNA for the CDR3: TGTGCCAGCAGTTACGGATTCGGGCCCTCACCCCTCCACTTT.